A single T cell receptor (beta chain) is shown here with its context. The repertoire was sequenced with immunoSEQ multiplex PCR; TCRdb's copy has only in-frame clones and lacks some. This table has around 130,000 clones, roughly 87% appearing once. This CDR3 is 15 amino acids long. The germline CDR1 and CDR2 sequences are ENHRY and SYGVKD. Trimming removed 0 bases from V and 0 bases from J, with 7 bases in between. These data come from a study of T cell responses to AZD1222 COVID-19 vaccine. The clonotype was recovered from an adult who received the AZD1222 COVID-19 vaccine. The chain links TRBV10-3 to TRBJ2-3; D gene uncertain. The material was peripheral blood, obtained 28 days after the second AZD1222 dose. The CDR3 region is CAISESTSSTDTQYF. The CDR3 DNA reads as TGTGCCATCAGTGAGTCGACGTCCAGCACAGATACGCAGTATTTT.